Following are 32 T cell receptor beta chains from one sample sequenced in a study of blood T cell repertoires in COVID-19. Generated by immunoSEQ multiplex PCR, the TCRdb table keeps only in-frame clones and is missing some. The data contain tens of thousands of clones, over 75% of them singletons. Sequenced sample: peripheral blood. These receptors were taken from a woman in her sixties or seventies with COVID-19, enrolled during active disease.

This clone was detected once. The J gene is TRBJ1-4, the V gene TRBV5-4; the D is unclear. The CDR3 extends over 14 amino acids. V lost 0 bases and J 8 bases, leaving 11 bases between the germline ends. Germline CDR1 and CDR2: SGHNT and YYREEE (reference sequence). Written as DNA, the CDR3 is TGTGCCAGCAGCTTGGGGCGGGAGTCCGAAAAACTGTTTTTT. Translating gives CASSLGRESEKLFF.

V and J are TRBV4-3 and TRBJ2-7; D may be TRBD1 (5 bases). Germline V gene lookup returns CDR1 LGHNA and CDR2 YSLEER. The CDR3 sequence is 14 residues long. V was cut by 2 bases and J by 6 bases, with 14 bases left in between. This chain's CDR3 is CASSQIGAAAEQYF. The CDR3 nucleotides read TGCGCCAGCAGCCAAATAGGGGCCGCTGCCGAGCAGTACTTC.

In DNA, the CDR3 is TGTGCCAGCAGTTTATCGATCGGGGGAAACTACGAGCAGTACTTC. It is translated as CASSLSIGGNYEQYF. The J gene is TRBJ2-7, the V gene TRBV27; tentatively, D is TRBD2 (6 bases). The germline V gene has CDR1 MNHEY and CDR2 SMNVEV (reference sequence). The CDR3 length is 15 residues. Trimming cost V 0 bases and J 3 bases, with 12 bases left between them.

CDR3 in amino acids: CASSFTGAGYEQYF. The CDR3 region has the DNA TGTGCCAGCAGCTTCACAGGGGCGGGATACGAGCAGTACTTC. This rearrangement joins TRBV5-5 to TRBJ2-7; a weak D match, TRBD1 (7 bases). Trimming pared 2 bases from V and 4 bases from J, leaving 13 bases between. This CDR3 comprises 14 residues. The germline V gene has CDR1 SGHKS and CDR2 YYEKEE (reference sequence).

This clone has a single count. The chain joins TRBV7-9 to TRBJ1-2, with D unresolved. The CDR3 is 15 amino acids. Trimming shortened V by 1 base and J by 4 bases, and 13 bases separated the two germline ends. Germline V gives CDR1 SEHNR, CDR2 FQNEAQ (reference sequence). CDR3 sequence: CASSLEIPSGYGYTF. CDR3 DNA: TGTGCCAGCAGCTTAGAAATCCCTTCGGGCTATGGCTACACCTTC.

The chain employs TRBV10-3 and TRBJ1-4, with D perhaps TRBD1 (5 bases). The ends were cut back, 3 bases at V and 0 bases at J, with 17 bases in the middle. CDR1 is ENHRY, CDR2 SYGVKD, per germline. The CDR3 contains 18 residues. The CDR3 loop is CAISDPPAGESTNEKLFF. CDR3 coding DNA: TGTGCCATCAGTGACCCTCCGGCGGGGGAATCAACTAATGAAAAACTGTTTTTT.

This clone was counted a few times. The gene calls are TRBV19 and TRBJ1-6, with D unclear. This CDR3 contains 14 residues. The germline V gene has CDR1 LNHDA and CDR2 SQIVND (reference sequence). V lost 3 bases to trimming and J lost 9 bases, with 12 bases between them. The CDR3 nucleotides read TGTGCCAGTAGTATGGGAAGGGAGCCTTCACCCCTCCACTTT. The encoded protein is CASSMGREPSPLHF. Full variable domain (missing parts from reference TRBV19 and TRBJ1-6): DGGITQSPKYLFRKEGQNVTLSCEQNLNHDAMYWYRQDPGQGLRLIYYSQIVNDFQKGDIAEGYSVSREKKESFPLTVTSAQKNPTAFYLCASSMGREPSPLHFGNGTRLTVT.

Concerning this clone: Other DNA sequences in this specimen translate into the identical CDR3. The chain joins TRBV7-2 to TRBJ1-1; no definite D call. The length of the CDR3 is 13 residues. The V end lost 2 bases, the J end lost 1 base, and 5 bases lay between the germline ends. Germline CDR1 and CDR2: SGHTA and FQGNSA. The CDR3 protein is CASSLSGNTEAFF. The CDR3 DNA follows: TGTGCCAGCAGCTTATCAGGGAACACTGAAGCTTTCTTT.

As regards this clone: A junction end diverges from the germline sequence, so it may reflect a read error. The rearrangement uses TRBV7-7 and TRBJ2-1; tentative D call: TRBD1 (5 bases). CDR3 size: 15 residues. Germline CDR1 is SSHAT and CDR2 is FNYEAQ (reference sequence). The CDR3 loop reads CASSPRASSYNEQFF. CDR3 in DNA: TGTGCTAGCAGCCCCAGGGCCAGCTCCTACAATGAGCAGTTCTTC. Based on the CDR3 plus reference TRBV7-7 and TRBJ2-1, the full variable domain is GAGVSQSPRYKVTKRGQDVTLRCDPISSHATLYWYQQALGQGPEFLTYFNYEAQPDKSGLPSDRFSAERPEGSISTLTIQRTEQRDSAMYRCASSPRASSYNEQFFGPGTRLTVL.

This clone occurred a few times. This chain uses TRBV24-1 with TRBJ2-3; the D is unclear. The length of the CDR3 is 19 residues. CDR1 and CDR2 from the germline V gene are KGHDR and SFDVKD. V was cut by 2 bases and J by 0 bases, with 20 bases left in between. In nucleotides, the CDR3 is TGTGCCACCAGTGATTCTTCTAGGTCTCCGCTTGTTAGCACAGATACGCAGTATTTT. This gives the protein CATSDSSRSPLVSTDTQYF.

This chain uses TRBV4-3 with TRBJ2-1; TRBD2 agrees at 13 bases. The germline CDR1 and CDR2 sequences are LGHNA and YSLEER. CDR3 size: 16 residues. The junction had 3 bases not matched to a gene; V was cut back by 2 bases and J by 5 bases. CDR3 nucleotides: TGCGCCAGCAGCCAACTTGGACTAGCGGGAGACAATGAGCAGTTCTTC. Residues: CASSQLGLAGDNEQFF.

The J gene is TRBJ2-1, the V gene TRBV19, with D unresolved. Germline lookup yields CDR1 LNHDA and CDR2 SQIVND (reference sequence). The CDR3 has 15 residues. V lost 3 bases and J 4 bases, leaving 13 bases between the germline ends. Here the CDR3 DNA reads TGTGCCAGTAGTATCCGGCAGGAAACATACAATGAGCAGTTCTTC. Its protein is CASSIRQETYNEQFF. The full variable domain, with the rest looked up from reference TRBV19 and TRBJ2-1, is DGGITQSPKYLFRKEGQNVTLSCEQNLNHDAMYWYRQDPGQGLRLIYYSQIVNDFQKGDIAEGYSVSREKKESFPLTVTSAQKNPTAFYLCASSIRQETYNEQFFGPGTRLTVL.

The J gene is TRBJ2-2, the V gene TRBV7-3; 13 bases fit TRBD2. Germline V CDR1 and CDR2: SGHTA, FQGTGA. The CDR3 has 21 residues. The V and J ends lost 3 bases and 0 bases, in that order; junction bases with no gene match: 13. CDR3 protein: CASSFRPHSTSGRSNTGELFF. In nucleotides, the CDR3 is TGTGCCAGCAGCTTTCGCCCCCATTCGACTAGCGGGAGGTCGAACACCGGGGAGCTGTTTTTT.

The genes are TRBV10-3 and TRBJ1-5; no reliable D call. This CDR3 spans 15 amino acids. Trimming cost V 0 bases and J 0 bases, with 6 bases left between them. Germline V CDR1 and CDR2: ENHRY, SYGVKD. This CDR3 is CAISESTDSNQPQHF. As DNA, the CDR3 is TGTGCCATCAGTGAGTCAACTGATAGCAATCAGCCCCAGCATTTT.

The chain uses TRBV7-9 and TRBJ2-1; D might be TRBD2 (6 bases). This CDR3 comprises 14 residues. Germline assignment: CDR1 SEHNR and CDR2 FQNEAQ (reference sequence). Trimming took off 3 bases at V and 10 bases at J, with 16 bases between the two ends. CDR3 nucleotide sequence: TGTGCCAGCAGCTTGGGCGCTAGCGCCTACGAGCAGTTCTTC. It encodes CASSLGASAYEQFF.

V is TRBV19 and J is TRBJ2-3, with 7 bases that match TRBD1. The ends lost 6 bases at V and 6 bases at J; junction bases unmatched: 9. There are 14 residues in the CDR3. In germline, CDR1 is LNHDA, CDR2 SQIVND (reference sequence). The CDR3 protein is CASSVVPTGDTQYF. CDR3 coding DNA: TGTGCCAGTAGCGTAGTGCCGACAGGGGATACGCAGTATTTT. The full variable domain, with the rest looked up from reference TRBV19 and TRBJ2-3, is DGGITQSPKYLFRKEGQNVTLSCEQNLNHDAMYWYRQDPGQGLRLIYYSQIVNDFQKGDIAEGYSVSREKKESFPLTVTSAQKNPTAFYLCASSVVPTGDTQYFGPGTRLTVL.

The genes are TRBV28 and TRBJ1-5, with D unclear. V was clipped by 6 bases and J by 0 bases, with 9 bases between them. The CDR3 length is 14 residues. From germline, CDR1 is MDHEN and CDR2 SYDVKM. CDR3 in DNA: TGTGCCAGCAGCCCCGACATTAGCAATCAGCCCCAGCATTTT. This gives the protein CASSPDISNQPQHF.

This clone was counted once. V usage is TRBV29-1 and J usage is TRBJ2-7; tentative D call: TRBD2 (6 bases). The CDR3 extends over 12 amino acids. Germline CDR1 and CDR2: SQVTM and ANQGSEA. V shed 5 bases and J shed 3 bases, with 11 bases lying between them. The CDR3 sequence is CSVSRDFYEQYF. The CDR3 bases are TGCAGCGTTTCCCGGGACTTCTACGAGCAGTACTTC.

CDR3 sequence: CASSLDRAEAFF. CDR3 DNA: TGTGCCAGCAGCTTAGACAGGGCCGAAGCTTTCTTT. The rearrangement links TRBV7-9 to TRBJ1-1; D possibly corresponds to TRBD1 (6 bases). The germline CDR1 and CDR2 sequences are SEHNR and FQNEAQ (reference sequence). The V end lost 1 base, the J end lost 8 bases, and 8 bases lay between the germline ends. The CDR3 sequence is 12 residues long.

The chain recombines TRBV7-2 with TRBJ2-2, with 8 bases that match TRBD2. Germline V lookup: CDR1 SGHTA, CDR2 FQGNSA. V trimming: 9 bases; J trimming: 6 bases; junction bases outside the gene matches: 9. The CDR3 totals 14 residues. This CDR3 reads CASRGGMWAGELFF. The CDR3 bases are TGTGCCAGTCGCGGGGGGATGTGGGCCGGGGAGCTGTTTTTT.

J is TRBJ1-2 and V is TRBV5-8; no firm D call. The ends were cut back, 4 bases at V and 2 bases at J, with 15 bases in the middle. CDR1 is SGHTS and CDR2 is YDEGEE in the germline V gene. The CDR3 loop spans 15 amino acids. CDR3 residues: CASSPGLGRNYGYTF. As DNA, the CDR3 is TGTGCCAGCAGCCCGGGTCTTGGGAGGAACTATGGCTACACCTTC.

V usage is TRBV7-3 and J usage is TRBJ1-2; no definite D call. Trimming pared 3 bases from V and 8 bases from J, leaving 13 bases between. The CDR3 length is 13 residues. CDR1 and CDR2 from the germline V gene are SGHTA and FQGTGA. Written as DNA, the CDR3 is TGTGCCAGCAGCTTTCGACTCACTGTGGGCTACACCTTC. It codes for CASSFRLTVGYTF. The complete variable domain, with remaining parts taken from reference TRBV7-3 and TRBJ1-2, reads GAGVSQTPSNKVTEKGKYVELRCDPISGHTALYWYRQSLGQGPEFLIYFQGTGAADDSGLPNDRFFAVRPEGSVSTLKIQRTERGDSAVYLCASSFRLTVGYTFGSGTRLTVV.

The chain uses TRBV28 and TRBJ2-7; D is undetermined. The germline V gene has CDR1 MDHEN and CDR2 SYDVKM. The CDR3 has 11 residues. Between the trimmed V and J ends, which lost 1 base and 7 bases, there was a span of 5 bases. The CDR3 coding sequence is TGTGCCAGCAGTTTATATGTAGAGCAGTACTTC. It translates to CASSLYVEQYF. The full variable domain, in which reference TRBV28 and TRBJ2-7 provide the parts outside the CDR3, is DVKVTQSSRYLVKRTGEKVFLECVQDMDHENMFWYRQDPGLGLRLIYFSYDVKMKEKGDIPEGYSVSREKKERFSLILESASTNQTSMYLCASSLYVEQYFGPGTRLTVT.

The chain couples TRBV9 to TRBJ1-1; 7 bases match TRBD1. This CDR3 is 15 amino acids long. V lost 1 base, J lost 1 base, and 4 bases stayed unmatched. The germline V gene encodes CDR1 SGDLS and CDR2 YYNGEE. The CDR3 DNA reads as TGTGCCAGCAGCGTAACAGGGGTCTCGAACACTGAAGCTTTCTTT. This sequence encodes CASSVTGVSNTEAFF.

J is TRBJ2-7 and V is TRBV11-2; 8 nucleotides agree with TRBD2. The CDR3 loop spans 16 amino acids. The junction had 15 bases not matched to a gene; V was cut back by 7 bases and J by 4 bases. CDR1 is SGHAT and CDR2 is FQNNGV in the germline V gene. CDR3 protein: CASTRGGSGTSYEQYF. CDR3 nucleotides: TGTGCCAGCACGCGAGGGGGTAGCGGGACATCTTACGAGCAGTACTTC.

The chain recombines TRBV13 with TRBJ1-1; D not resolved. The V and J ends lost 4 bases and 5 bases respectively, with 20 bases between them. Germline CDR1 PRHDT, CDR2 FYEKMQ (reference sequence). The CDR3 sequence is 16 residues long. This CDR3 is CASSSSGSTKRTEAFF. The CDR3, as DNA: TGTGCCAGCAGCTCCTCGGGGTCCACCAAGAGGACTGAAGCTTTCTTT. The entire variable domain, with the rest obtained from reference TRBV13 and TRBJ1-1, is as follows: AAGVIQSPRHLIKEKRETATLKCYPIPRHDTVYWYQQGPGQDPQFLISFYEKMQSDKGSIPDRFSAQQFSDYHSELNMSSLELGDSALYFCASSSSGSTKRTEAFFGQGTRLTVV.

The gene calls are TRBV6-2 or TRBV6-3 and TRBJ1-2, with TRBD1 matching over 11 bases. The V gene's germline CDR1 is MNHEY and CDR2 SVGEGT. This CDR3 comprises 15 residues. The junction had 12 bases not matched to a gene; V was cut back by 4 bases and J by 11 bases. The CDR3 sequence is CASSLGQGARSSYTF. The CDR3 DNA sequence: TGTGCCAGCAGTTTAGGACAGGGGGCTCGGAGTTCGTACACCTTC.

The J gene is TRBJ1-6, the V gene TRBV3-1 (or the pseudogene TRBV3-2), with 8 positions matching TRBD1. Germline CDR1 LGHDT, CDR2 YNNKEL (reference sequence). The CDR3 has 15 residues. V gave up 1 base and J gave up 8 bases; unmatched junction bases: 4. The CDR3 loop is CASSQGQGIDSPLHF. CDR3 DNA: TGTGCCAGCAGCCAAGGACAGGGGATTGATTCACCCCTCCACTTT.

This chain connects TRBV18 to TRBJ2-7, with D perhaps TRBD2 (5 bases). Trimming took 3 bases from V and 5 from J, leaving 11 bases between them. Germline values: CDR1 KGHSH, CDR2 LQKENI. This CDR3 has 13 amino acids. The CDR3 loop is CASSPDFLHEQYF. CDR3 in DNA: TGTGCCAGCTCACCGGACTTCTTGCACGAGCAGTACTTC. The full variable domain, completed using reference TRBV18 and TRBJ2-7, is NAGVMQNPRHLVRRRGQEARLRCSPMKGHSHVYWYRQLPEEGLKFMVYLQKENIIDESGMPKERFSAEFPKEGPSILRIQQVVRGDSAAYFCASSPDFLHEQYFGPGTRLTVT.

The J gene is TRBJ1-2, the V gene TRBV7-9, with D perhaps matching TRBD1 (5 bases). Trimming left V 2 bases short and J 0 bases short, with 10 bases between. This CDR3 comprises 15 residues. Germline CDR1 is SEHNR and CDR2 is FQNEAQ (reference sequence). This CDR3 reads CASSLMGGANYGYTF. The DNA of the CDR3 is TGTGCCAGCAGCTTAATGGGGGGAGCTAACTATGGCTACACCTTC.

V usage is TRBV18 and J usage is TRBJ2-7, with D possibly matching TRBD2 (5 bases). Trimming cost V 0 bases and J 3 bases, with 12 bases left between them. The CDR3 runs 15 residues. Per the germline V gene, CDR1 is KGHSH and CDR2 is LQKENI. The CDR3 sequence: CASSPPRGVGYEQYF. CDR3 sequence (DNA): TGTGCCAGCTCACCACCCCGGGGAGTGGGCTACGAGCAGTACTTC.

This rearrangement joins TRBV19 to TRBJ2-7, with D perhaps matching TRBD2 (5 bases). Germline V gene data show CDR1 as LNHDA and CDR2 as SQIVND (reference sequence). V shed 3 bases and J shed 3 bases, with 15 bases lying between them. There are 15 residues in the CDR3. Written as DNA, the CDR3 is TGTGCCAGTAGTATCGTCGGAGACTATAACTACGAGCAGTACTTC. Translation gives CASSIVGDYNYEQYF.